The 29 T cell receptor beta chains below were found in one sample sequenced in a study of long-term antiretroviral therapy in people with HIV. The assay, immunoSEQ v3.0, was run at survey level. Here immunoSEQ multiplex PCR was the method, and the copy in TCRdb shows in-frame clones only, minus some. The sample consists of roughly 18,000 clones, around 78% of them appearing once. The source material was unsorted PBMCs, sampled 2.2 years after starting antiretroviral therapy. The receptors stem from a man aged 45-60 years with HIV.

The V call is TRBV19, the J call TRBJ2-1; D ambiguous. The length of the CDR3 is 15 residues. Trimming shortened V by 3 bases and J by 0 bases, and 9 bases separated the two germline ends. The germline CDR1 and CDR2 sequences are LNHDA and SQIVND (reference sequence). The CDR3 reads CASSISGFSYNEQFF. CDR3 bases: TGTGCCAGTAGTATTTCCGGCTTCTCCTACAATGAGCAGTTCTTC.

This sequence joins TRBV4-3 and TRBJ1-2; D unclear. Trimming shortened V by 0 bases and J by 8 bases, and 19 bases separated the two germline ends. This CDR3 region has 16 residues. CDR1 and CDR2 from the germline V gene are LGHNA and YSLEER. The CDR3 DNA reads TGCGCCAGCAGCCAAGATAGGCGAAACCCCGCGGGGGGCTACACCTTC. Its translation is CASSQDRRNPAGGYTF.

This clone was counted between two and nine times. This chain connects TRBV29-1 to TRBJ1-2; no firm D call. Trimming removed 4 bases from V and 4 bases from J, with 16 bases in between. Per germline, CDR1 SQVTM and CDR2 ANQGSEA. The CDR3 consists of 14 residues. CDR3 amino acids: CSVAQDVGAYGYTF. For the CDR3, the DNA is TGCAGCGTTGCGCAGGATGTGGGTGCCTATGGCTACACCTTC.

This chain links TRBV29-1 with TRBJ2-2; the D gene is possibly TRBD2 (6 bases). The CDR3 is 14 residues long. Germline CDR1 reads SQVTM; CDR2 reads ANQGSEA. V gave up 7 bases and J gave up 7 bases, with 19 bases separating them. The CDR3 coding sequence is TGCAGCGCCGGAGGGTACACGCGCAACGGGGAGCTGTTTTTT. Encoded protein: CSAGGYTRNGELFF.

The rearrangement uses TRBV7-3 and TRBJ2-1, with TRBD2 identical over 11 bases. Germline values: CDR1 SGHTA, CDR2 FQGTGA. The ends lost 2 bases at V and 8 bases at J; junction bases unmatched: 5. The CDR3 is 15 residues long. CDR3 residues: CASSLLGTSGDEQFF. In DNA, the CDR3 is TGTGCCAGCAGCTTACTTGGGACTAGCGGCGATGAGCAGTTCTTC.

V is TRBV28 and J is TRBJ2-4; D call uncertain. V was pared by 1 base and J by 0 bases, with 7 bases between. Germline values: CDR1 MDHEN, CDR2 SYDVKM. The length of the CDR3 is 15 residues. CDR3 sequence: CASSLFRPAKNIQYF. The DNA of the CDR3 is TGTGCCAGCAGTTTATTCCGGCCAGCCAAAAACATTCAGTACTTC.

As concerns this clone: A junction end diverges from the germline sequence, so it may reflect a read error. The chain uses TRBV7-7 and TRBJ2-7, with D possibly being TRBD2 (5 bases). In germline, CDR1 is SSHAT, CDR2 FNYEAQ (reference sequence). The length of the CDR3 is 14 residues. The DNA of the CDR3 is TGTGCTAGCAGCCCGTCGACGGGGACCTACGAGCAGTACTTC. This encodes CASSPSTGTYEQYF.

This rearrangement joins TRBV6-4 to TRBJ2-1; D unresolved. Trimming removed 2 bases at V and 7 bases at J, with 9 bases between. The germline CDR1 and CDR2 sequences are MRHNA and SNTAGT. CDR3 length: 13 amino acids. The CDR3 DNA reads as TGTGCCAGCAGTGACGGTTTTTGGAATGAGCAGTTCTTC. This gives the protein CASSDGFWNEQFF.

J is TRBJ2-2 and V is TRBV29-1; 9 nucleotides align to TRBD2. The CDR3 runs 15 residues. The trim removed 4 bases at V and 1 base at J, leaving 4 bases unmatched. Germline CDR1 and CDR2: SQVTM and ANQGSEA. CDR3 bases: TGCAGCGTTGGGGTTAGCGGGAGGAACACCGGGGAGCTGTTTTTT. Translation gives CSVGVSGRNTGELFF.

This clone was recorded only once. The CDR3 region is CASSLDLVETGELFF. The CDR3 nucleotides are TGTGCCAGCAGCTTGGACCTAGTGGAAACCGGGGAGCTGTTTTTT. The chain couples TRBV5-4 to TRBJ2-2; D not certain. The CDR3 extends over 15 amino acids. Trimming pared 0 bases from V and 5 bases from J, leaving 11 bases between. Germline assignment: CDR1 SGHNT and CDR2 YYREEE (reference sequence).

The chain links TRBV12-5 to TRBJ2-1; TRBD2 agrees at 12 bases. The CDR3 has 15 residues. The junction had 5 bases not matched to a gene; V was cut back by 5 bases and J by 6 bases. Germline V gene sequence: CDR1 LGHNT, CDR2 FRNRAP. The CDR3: CASGPSGGGSNEQFF. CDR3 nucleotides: TGTGCTAGTGGTCCTAGCGGGGGGGGATCCAATGAGCAGTTCTTC.

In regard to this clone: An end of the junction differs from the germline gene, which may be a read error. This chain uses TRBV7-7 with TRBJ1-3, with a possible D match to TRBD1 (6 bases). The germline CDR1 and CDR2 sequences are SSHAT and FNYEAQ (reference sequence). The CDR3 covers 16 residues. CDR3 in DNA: TGTGCTAGCAGCTTAAATCCCCCAGGGGCTGGAAACACCATATATTTT. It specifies CASSLNPPGAGNTIYF.

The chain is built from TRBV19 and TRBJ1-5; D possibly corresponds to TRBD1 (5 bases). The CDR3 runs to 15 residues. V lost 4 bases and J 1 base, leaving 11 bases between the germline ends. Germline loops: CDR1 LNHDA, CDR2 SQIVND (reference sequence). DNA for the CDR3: TGTGCCAGTAGTAAGGAGGGGTCCAGCAATCAGCCCCAGCATTTT. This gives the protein CASSKEGSSNQPQHF.

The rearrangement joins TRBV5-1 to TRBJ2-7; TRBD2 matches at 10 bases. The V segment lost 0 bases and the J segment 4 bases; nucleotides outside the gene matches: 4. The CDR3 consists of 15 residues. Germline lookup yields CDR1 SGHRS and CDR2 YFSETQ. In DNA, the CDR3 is TGCGCCAGCAGCTTGGCCGGACTAGCGGAATACGAGCAGTACTTC. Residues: CASSLAGLAEYEQYF.

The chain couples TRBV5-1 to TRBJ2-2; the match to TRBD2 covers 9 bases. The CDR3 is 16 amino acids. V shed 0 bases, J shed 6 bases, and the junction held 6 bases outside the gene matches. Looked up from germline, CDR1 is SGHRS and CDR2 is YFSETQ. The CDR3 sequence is CASSLGTAGGAGELFF. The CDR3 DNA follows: TGCGCCAGCAGCTTGGGCACGGCGGGAGGGGCCGGGGAGCTGTTTTTT. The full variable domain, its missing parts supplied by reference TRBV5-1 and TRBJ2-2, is KAGVTQTPRYLIKTRGQQVTLSCSPISGHRSVSWYQQTPGQGLQFLFEYFSETQRNKGNFPGRFSGRQFSNSRSEMNVSTLELGDSALYLCASSLGTAGGAGELFFGEGSRLTVL.

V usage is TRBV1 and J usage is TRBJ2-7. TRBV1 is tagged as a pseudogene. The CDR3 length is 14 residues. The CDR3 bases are TGCACCAGCAGCCAAGGTGAGGGGTTCTACGAGCAGTACTTC. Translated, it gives CTSSQGEGFYEQYF.

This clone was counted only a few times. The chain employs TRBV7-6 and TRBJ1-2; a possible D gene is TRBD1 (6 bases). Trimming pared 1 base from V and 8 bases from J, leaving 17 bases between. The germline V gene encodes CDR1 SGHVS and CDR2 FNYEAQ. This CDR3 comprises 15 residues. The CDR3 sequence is CASSLDPRDISGYTF. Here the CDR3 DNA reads TGTGCCAGCAGCTTAGACCCCCGGGACATAAGCGGCTACACCTTC.

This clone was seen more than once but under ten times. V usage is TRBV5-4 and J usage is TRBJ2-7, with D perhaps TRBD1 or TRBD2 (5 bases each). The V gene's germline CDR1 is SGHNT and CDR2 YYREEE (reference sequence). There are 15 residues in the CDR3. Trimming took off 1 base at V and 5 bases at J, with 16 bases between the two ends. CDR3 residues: CASSLTGQGGNEQYF. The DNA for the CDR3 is TGTGCCAGCAGCTTGACGGGGCAGGGTGGAAACGAGCAGTACTTC.

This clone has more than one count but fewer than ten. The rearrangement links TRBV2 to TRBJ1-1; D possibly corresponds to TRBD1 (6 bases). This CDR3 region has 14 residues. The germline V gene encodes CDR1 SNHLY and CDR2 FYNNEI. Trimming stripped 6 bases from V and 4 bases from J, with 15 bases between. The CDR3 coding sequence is TGTGCCAGCAGGGGGAGAGGGGGGCTCACTGAAGCTTTCTTT. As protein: CASRGRGGLTEAFF.

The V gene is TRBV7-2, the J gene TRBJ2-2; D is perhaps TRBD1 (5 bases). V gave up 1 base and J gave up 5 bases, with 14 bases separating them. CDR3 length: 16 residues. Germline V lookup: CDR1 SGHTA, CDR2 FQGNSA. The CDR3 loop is CASSLEAGSLTGELFF. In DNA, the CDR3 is TGTGCCAGCAGCTTAGAAGCAGGGTCTTTGACCGGGGAGCTGTTTTTT.

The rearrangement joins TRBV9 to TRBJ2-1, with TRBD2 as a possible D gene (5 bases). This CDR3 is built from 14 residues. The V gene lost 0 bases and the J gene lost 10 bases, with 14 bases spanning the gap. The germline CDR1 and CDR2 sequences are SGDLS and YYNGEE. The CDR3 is CASSVVPSSGEQFF. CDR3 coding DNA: TGTGCCAGCAGCGTAGTCCCCTCCAGCGGAGAGCAGTTCTTC.

The CDR3 is CASTLGQGGMMAQHF. The CDR3, as DNA: TGTGCCAGCACCCTGGGGCAGGGGGGGATGATGGCCCAGCATTTT. The genes are TRBV2 and TRBJ1-5; TRBD1 matches at 7 bases. CDR3 length: 15 amino acids. Germline CDR1 is SNHLY and CDR2 is FYNNEI. The ends lost 7 bases at V and 11 bases at J; junction bases unmatched: 17.

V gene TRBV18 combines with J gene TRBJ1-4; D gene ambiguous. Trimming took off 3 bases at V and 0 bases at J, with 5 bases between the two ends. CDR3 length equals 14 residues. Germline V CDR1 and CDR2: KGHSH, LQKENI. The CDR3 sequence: CASSPRATNEKLFF. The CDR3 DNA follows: TGTGCCAGCTCACCCCGTGCAACTAATGAAAAACTGTTTTTT.

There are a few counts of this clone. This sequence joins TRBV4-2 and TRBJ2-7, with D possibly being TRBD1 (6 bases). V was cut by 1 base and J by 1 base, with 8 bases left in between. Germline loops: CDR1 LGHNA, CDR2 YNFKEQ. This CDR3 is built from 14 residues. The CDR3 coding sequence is TGTGCCAGCAGCCAAGGCGGACAGTCCTACGAGCAGTACTTC. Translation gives CASSQGGQSYEQYF.

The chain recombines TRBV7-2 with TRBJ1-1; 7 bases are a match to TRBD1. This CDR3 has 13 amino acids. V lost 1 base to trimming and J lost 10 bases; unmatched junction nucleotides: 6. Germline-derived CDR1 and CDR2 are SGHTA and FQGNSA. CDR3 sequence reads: CASSLGRTGIAFF. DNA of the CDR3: TGTGCCAGCAGCTTAGGACGGACAGGAATAGCTTTCTTT.

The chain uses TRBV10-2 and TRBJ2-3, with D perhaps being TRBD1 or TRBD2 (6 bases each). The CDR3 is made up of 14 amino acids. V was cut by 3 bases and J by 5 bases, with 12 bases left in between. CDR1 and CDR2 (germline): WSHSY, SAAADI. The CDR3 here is CASSEGGPQDTQYF. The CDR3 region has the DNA TGCGCCAGCAGTGAAGGGGGGCCGCAAGATACGCAGTATTTT.

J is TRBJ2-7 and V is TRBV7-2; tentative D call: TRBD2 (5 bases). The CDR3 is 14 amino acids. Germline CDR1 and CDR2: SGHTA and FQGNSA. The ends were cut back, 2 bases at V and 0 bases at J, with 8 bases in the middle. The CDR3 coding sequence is TGTGCCAGCAGCTTACCGGGATCCTCCTACGAGCAGTACTTC. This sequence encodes CASSLPGSSYEQYF.

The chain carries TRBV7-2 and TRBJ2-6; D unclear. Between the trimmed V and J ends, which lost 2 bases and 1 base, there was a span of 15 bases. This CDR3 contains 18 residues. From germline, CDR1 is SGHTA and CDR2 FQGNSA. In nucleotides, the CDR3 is TGTGCCAGCAGCTTAAGACTTCTAAAATCTTCTGGGGCCAACGTCCTGACTTTC. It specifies CASSLRLLKSSGANVLTF.

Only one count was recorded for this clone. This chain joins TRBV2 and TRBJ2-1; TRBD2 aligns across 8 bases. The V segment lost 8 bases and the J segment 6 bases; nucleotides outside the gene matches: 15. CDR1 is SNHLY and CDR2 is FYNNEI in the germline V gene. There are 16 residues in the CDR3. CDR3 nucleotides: TGTGCCAGCGCTACAACCGCTGGGGCGGGAGGCAATGAGCAGTTCTTC. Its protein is CASATTAGAGGNEQFF.